A selection of T cell receptor beta chains follows, all from one sample in a study of blood T cell repertoires in COVID-19. Assay used: immunoSEQ multiplex PCR; TCRdb lists only in-frame clones, some missing. The data contain 150,000 to 200,000 clones, around 77% of them singletons. The sample comprised peripheral blood. The origin of the receptors is a man between 65 and 79 years old with acute or convalescent COVID-19. CDR3s include the opening cysteine and the closing phenylalanine or tryptophan. Each record gives: D gene, J gene, V gene, clone size, CDR3 protein, CDR3 DNA. D genes are given only for firm matches. Clone size appears in some rows only: once, few, many, or a class for an expanded clone.

TRBD1 TRBJ1-1 TRBV4-1 NA CASSRPGQGIFTEAFF TGCGCCAGCAGTCGCCCGGGACAGGGGATTTTCACTGAAGCTTTCTTT
TRBD2 TRBJ2-5 TRBV5-5 NA CASSRLAGGKETQYF TGTGCCAGCAGTAGACTAGCGGGAGGAAAGGAGACCCAGTACTTC
NA TRBJ2-7 TRBV19 NA CASKGVDYEQYF TGTGCCAGTAAAGGGGTTGACTACGAGCAGTACTTC
NA TRBJ2-7 TRBV18 NA CASSPRGTRGATYEQYF TGTGCCAGCTCACCACGGGGGACACGGGGGGCCACCTACGAGCAGTACTTC
NA TRBJ2-5 TRBV10-3 NA CAISAVRGQETQYF TGTGCCATCAGTGCGGTCAGGGGACAAGAGACCCAGTACTTC
NA TRBJ2-1 TRBV15 few CATSREHRGGEQFF TGTGCCACCAGCAGAGAACACCGGGGAGGTGAGCAGTTCTTC
TRBD2 TRBJ2-7 TRBV3-1/TRBV3-2 once CASSGTSGTNIYEQYF TGTGCCAGCAGCGGGACTAGCGGTACCAATATCTACGAGCAGTACTTC
TRBD1 TRBJ2-7 TRBV7-9 NA CASSFRDSREQYF TGTGCCAGCAGCTTTAGGGACAGTCGCGAGCAGTACTTC
NA TRBJ2-3 TRBV11-1 once CASSLGRTFTDTQYF TGTGCCAGCAGCCTAGGGAGGACCTTTACAGATACGCAGTATTTT
NA TRBJ2-3 TRBV10-2 NA CASSHTDTQYF TGCGCCAGCAGCCATACAGATACGCAGTATTTT
NA TRBJ1-5 TRBV5-5 NA CASSFRVQTRDQPQHF TGTGCCAGCAGCTTTCGTGTACAGACCCGCGATCAGCCCCAGCATTTT
TRBD1 TRBJ2-7 TRBV5-8 NA CASSSGQGAGEQYF TGTGCCAGCAGCTCCGGACAGGGGGCTGGAGAGCAGTACTTC
TRBD1 TRBJ1-2 TRBV5-1 NA CASSLVAGGVYGYTF TGCGCCAGCAGCTTGGTCGCAGGGGGCGTTTATGGCTACACCTTC
NA TRBJ1-2 TRBV5-1 NA CASSGGHTSLAEGYTF TGCGCCAGCAGCGGCGGACATACCTCCTTGGCGGAGGGCTACACCTTC
NA TRBJ2-7 TRBV7-2 NA CASSLFAGAYEQYF TGTGCCAGCAGCTTATTTGCAGGGGCCTACGAGCAGTACTTC
TRBD1 TRBJ2-3 TRBV7-2 NA CASSLTGTASTDTQYF TGTGCCAGCAGCCTAACCGGGACAGCAAGCACAGATACGCAGTATTTT
TRBD2 TRBJ2-7 TRBV12-5 once CASGLGSGSGSYEQYF TGTGCTAGTGGTTTGGGGAGCGGGAGTGGCTCCTACGAGCAGTACTTC
NA TRBJ1-1 TRBV19 few CASSIGGGRENTEAFF TGTGCCAGTAGTATAGGTGGGGGGAGGGAGAACACTGAAGCTTTCTTT
TRBD1 TRBJ1-5 TRBV14 NA CASSQTGLQPQHF TGTGCCAGCAGCCAGACAGGGCTTCAGCCCCAGCATTTT
NA TRBJ2-7 TRBV15 NA CATSNHQEQYF TGTGCCACCAGCAATCACCAGGAGCAGTACTTC
NA TRBJ1-5 TRBV28 NA CASNSFRGNQPQHF TGTGCCAGCAACTCCTTCCGGGGGAATCAGCCCCAGCATTTT
TRBD2 TRBJ2-3 TRBV5-1 NA CASSMGLAGGTTTADTQYF TGCGCCAGCAGCATGGGACTAGCGGGGGGAACGACCACAGCTGATACGCAGTATTTT
NA TRBJ2-7 TRBV29-1 NA CSVGTGSYEQYF TGCAGCGTTGGAACGGGCTCCTACGAGCAGTACTTC
NA TRBJ2-7 TRBV4-1 NA CASSQDEGGLWEQYF TGCGCCAGCAGCCAAGATGAGGGGGGGCTTTGGGAGCAGTACTTC
NA TRBJ1-2 TRBV6-2/TRBV6-3 NA CASSWAGAHGYTF TGTGCCAGCAGTTGGGCGGGGGCCCATGGCTACACCTTC
NA TRBJ2-3 TRBV5-4 few CASSLVPTGDTQYF TGTGCCAGCAGCTTGGTCCCCACGGGAGATACGCAGTATTTT
TRBD1 TRBJ1-3 TRBV18 NA CASSPWDRGHGNTIYF TGTGCCAGCTCACCATGGGACAGGGGGCATGGAAACACCATATATTTT
TRBD1 TRBJ2-7 TRBV5-6 NA CASSPGQYYEQYF TGTGCCAGCAGCCCGGGACAGTACTACGAGCAGTACTTC
TRBD1 TRBJ1-4 TRBV23-1 NA CASSQPDRGGGKLFF TGCGCCAGCAGTCAACCCGACAGGGGAGGCGGAAAACTGTTTTTT
NA TRBJ2-2 TRBV15 NA CATSSTGLENTGELFF TGTGCCACCAGCAGTACTGGACTCGAGAACACCGGGGAGCTGTTTTTT
NA TRBJ1-1 TRBV7-3 NA CASSRTVNTEAFF TGTGCCAGCAGCCGTACGGTGAACACTGAAGCTTTCTTT
TRBD2 TRBJ2-3 TRBV3-1/TRBV3-2 NA CASSFPLAGGPSTDTQYF TGTGCCAGCAGCTTCCCCTTAGCGGGAGGGCCCAGCACAGATACGCAGTATTTT
TRBD2 TRBJ2-1 TRBV3-1/TRBV3-2 NA CASSQGGGAMNEQFF TGTGCCAGCAGCCAAGGCGGGGGGGCCATGAATGAGCAGTTCTTC
NA TRBJ1-5 TRBV19 few CASSLSRGREDQPQHF TGTGCCAGTAGTCTAAGCCGGGGCCGGGAGGATCAGCCCCAGCATTTT
NA TRBJ1-1 TRBV27 NA CASRGQGRWYTEAFF TGTGCCAGCAGGGGTCAGGGGCGGTGGTACACTGAAGCTTTCTTT
TRBD1 TRBJ2-3 TRBV5-4 few CASSSEGQVDTQYF TGTGCCAGCAGCTCGGAGGGACAGGTAGATACGCAGTATTTT
TRBD1 TRBJ2-1 TRBV3-1/TRBV3-2 NA CASSQEQGAYNEQFF TGTGCCAGCAGCCAAGAACAGGGGGCCTACAATGAGCAGTTCTTC
NA TRBJ2-5 TRBV11-3 NA CASSIISSQETQYF TGTGCCAGCAGCATCATTAGCAGCCAAGAGACCCAGTACTTC
TRBD1 TRBJ2-6 TRBV7-6 NA CASSRTGPSGANVLTF TGTGCCAGCAGCAGGACAGGGCCCTCTGGGGCCAACGTCCTGACTTTC
NA TRBJ1-6 TRBV5-1 NA CASSSDKDSPLHF TGCGCCAGCAGCTCGGACAAAGATTCACCCCTCCACTTT
TRBD1 TRBJ1-2 TRBV3-1/TRBV3-2 once CASSHRQGKRNGYTF TGTGCCAGCAGCCATCGACAGGGGAAGAGGAATGGCTACACCTTC
TRBD1 TRBJ1-2 TRBV19 NA CASSTPPGQGGVGYTF TGTGCCAGTAGTACGCCCCCGGGACAGGGAGGTGTTGGCTACACCTTC
NA TRBJ1-4 TRBV25-1 NA CASSEYGAGLNEKLFF TGTGCCAGCAGTGAATATGGGGCCGGGTTGAATGAAAAACTGTTTTTT
TRBD1 TRBJ2-7 TRBV6-1 once CASSEGYRGSNYEQYF TGTGCCAGCAGTGAAGGATACAGGGGATCTAACTACGAGCAGTACTTC
NA TRBJ1-2 TRBV28 NA CASTLSSGRGIGYTF TGTGCCAGCACCCTATCCTCGGGGAGGGGAATCGGCTACACCTTC
NA TRBJ2-5 TRBV7-9 NA CASSTRGRETQYF TGTGCCAGCAGCACCCGGGGGAGAGAGACCCAGTACTTC
TRBD2 TRBJ2-2 TRBV6-4 many CASKAGDAGELFF TGTGCCAGCAAAGCGGGGGACGCCGGGGAGCTGTTTTTT
TRBD2 TRBJ2-5 TRBV5-1 once CASSLDTGTSLRETQYF TGCGCCAGCAGCTTGGACACCGGGACTAGCCTCCGAGAGACCCAGTACTTC
NA TRBJ2-7 TRBV7-8 many CASTRLDSTYEQYF TGTGCCAGCACCCGCCTGGACAGTACCTACGAGCAGTACTTC
TRBD1 TRBJ2-2 TRBV6-4 few CASRRQGDVLGGELFF TGTGCCAGCAGAAGACAGGGCGATGTCTTAGGCGGGGAGCTGTTTTTT
NA TRBJ1-1 TRBV27 NA CASSLAGLTDEAFF TGTGCCAGCAGTTTAGCAGGACTCACCGATGAAGCTTTCTTT
NA TRBJ2-7 TRBV6-5 NA CASSYSNSVYEQYF TGTGCCAGCAGTTACTCGAACAGTGTCTACGAGCAGTACTTC
TRBD1 TRBJ2-7 TRBV2 once CASRQGADEQYF TGTGCCAGCAGGCAGGGGGCGGACGAGCAGTACTTC
TRBD2 TRBJ2-3 TRBV7-2 NA CASSLVAGVTDTQYF TGTGCCAGCAGCTTAGTAGCGGGAGTAACAGATACGCAGTATTTT
NA TRBJ2-3 TRBV5-6 few CASSVDLVGTDTQYF TGTGCCAGCAGCGTAGATTTAGTAGGCACAGATACGCAGTATTTT
TRBD1 TRBJ1-6 TRBV5-4 NA CASSLQGYNSPLHF TGTGCCAGCAGCTTACAGGGGTATAATTCACCCCTCCACTTT
TRBD1 TRBJ1-2 TRBV2 few CASRAPGQGYGYTF TGTGCCAGCAGGGCGCCGGGACAGGGCTATGGCTACACCTTC